This T cell receptor beta chain is drawn from a study of T cells in Graves' hyperthyroidism and ophthalmopathy. Amplification yielded TCR beta CDR3 regions, with RNA transcripts as the source. The primer set for the first-round RT-PCR of the TCR CDR3 was HTBI. Using its own MiXCR run on the multiplex PCR reads, TCRdb lists one record per CDR3 protein. The sample holds about 570,000 distinct CDR3 sequences, 40% to 55% seen once. Germline V gene data show CDR1 as LNHDA and CDR2 as SQIVND (reference sequence). V trimming: 5 bases; J trimming: 0 bases; junction bases outside the gene matches: 6. The CDR3 is made up of 15 amino acids. This clonotype was detected ten times or more. Diagnoses used clinical symptoms, serum thyroxine and TRAb, thyroid ultrasound and orbital computed tomography.

Sequences were obtained from peripheral blood or thyroid tissue (not recorded which). The source of this sequence is an adult woman with Graves' disease, either hyperthyroidism or ophthalmopathy (not recorded which). The gene calls are TRBV19 and TRBJ1-1, with 7 bases that match TRBD1. The chain's CDR3 is CASSSETGLNTEAFF. CDR3 coding DNA: TGTGCCAGTAGTTCAGAGACAGGGCTGAACACTGAAGCTTTCTTT. Looking up the rest from reference TRBV19 and TRBJ1-1 gives the full variable domain: DGGITQSPKYLFRKEGQNVTLSCEQNLNHDAMYWYRQDPGQGLRLIYYSQIVNDFQKGDIAEGYSVSREKKESFPLTVTSAQKNPTAFYLCASSSETGLNTEAFFGQGTRLTVV.